The 8 T cell receptor beta chains listed next were all sequenced from one sample in a study of T cell responses to AZD1222 COVID-19 vaccine. TCRdb's copy holds only in-frame clones and misses some; the assay was immunoSEQ multiplex PCR. The sample carries 120,000 or so clones, 90% recorded once. The sequencing used peripheral blood, collected on day 0 of AZD1222 vaccination. The source of these receptors is an adult in good health.

The chain carries TRBV3-1 (or the pseudogene TRBV3-2) and TRBJ2-7; D may be TRBD1 or TRBD2 (5 bases each). The CDR3 covers 16 residues. The germline V and J ends were trimmed by 7 bases and 0 bases, with 19 bases remaining between them. CDR1 LGHDT and CDR2 YNNKEL come from the germline V gene (reference sequence). DNA of the CDR3: TGTGCCAGCACTTTAAGGGGTGGCGGACTCTCCTACGAGCAGTACTTC. Its translation: CASTLRGGGLSYEQYF.

The CDR3 DNA reads as TGTGCCAGCACCAACGGGCACGACCCAGGAAAACTGTTTTTT. This encodes CASTNGHDPGKLFF. The V call is TRBV5-4, the J call TRBJ1-4; D is ambiguous. The germline V and J ends were trimmed by 6 bases and 10 bases, with 19 bases remaining between them. CDR1 SGHNT and CDR2 YYREEE come from the germline V gene (reference sequence). The CDR3 spans 14 residues.

CDR3 sequence (DNA): TGTGCCACTGGGGGAAGAATGAACACTGAAGCTTTCTTT. Protein sequence: CATGGRMNTEAFF. The V and J genes are TRBV2 and TRBJ1-1, with D tentatively TRBD1 (5 bases). Trimming took off 10 bases at V and 0 bases at J, with 12 bases between the two ends. Germline CDR1 SNHLY, CDR2 FYNNEI. This CDR3 has 13 amino acids.

The rearrangement joins TRBV19 to TRBJ1-5; 9 bases are shared with TRBD1. The CDR3 contains 14 residues. Germline V gene lookup returns CDR1 LNHDA and CDR2 SQIVND (reference sequence). V was clipped by 8 bases and J by 0 bases; unmatched bases: 2. Here the CDR3 reads CASGTGTSNQPQHF. CDR3 coding DNA: TGTGCCAGTGGGACAGGGACTAGCAATCAGCCCCAGCATTTT.

The chain uses TRBV5-1 and TRBJ2-7; 8 bases are a match to TRBD2. The CDR3 spans 15 residues. CDR1 is SGHRS and CDR2 is YFSETQ in the germline V gene. J lost 5 bases, V lost 4 bases, and 11 bases had no gene match. Here the CDR3 reads CASSHGLASGDEQYF. The CDR3 region has the DNA TGCGCCAGCAGCCATGGACTAGCATCGGGGGACGAGCAGTACTTC.

V gene TRBV9 combines with J gene TRBJ1-2, with D possibly being TRBD1 (5 bases). The germline V gene has CDR1 SGDLS and CDR2 YYNGEE. V dropped 7 bases and J dropped 3 bases, with 16 bases sitting between them. The CDR3 length is 14 residues. The CDR3 nucleotides are TGTGCCAGCTCTAAGGGGAGGCGTGACTATGGCTACACCTTC. Protein sequence: CASSKGRRDYGYTF.

J is TRBJ2-1 and V is TRBV6-5; 11 bases are a match to TRBD2. CDR3 size: 15 residues. Germline trimming cut 5 bases from V and 6 bases from J; bases unmatched to any gene: 6. Germline CDR1 reads MNHEY; CDR2 reads SVGAGI. CDR3 sequence: CASSPGLAVSNEQFF. The CDR3 DNA reads as TGTGCCAGCAGTCCGGGACTAGCGGTGTCCAATGAGCAGTTCTTC.

This clone was seen just once. This sequence joins TRBV25-1 and TRBJ1-2; 8 bases agree with TRBD1. Trimming cost V 6 bases and J 2 bases; bases outside gene matches: 11. Germline V gene sequence: CDR1 MGHDK, CDR2 SYGVNS. CDR3 length: 16 amino acids. The DNA of the CDR3 is TGTGCCAGCAGCGAAACAACAGGGGGGCGGAACTATGGCTACACCTTC. It translates to CASSETTGGRNYGYTF.